This T cell receptor beta chain stems from a study of blood T cell repertoires in COVID-19. Original processing methods: Researchers report that nucleated cell counts were estimated from reference gene primer amplification. Assay: immunoSEQ multiplex PCR; the TCRdb copy retains only in-frame clones and omits some. Clone size and V and J calls were adopted from that table, with D and trimming inferred from the DNA. This repertoire shows approximately 220,000 clones, about nine tenths found once; its top ten account for 2% to 3%. This CDR3 contains 14 residues. The V end was cut by 4 bases, the J end by 1 base, with 12 bases between. CDR1 and CDR2 (germline): SQVTM, ANQGSEA. Self-reported history from a screening survey and questionnaire set each donor's cohort.

J is TRBJ2-3 and V is TRBV29-1; no firm D call. This clonotype was sampled from a young woman with acute COVID-19. Sequenced input: PBMCs or T cells enriched from blood (not recorded which). The CDR3, as DNA: TGCAGCGTTGCTTCCGTCCGGGGCACAGATACGCAGTATTTT. This sequence encodes CSVASVRGTDTQYF.